This TCR beta chain was identified in a study of blood T cell repertoires in COVID-19. Study in general: T cells, B-cell-depleted T cells, or PBMCs supplied cDNA or gDNA.

Patients in Seattle were enrolled during active infection, then followed longitudinally. This CDR3 region has 14 residues. CDR1 SGHRS and CDR2 YFSETQ come from the germline V gene. The V end lost 0 bases, the J end lost 5 bases, and 12 bases lay between the germline ends. Original handling: Nucleated cell counts were estimated from reference gene primer amplification. Produced via immunoSEQ multiplex PCR; TCRdb's table is partial and in-frame only. D and trimming come from the DNA, and the V and J calls and clone size come from that table. The sample shows over 95,000 clones, around 85% of them seen only once.

The V and J genes are TRBV5-1 and TRBJ2-7, with TRBD2 as a possible D gene (6 bases). The specimen sequenced was peripheral blood. The sequence was obtained from a woman aged 60 to 75 with COVID-19, enrolled during active disease. The chain's CDR3 is CASSLALARDEQYF. The CDR3 nucleotides read TGCGCCAGCAGCTTGGCCCTAGCGAGGGACGAGCAGTACTTC.